Presented here are 10 T cell receptor beta chains from one specimen sequenced in a study of cytomegalovirus exposure and HLA in healthy donors. 13 Jbeta primers and 60 Vbeta primers were used for the PCR. Measured with immunoSEQ multiplex PCR; TCRdb has only the in-frame clones, and not every one. Of 150,000 to 200,000 clones in the sample, approximately 85% were seen once. The sample was PBMCs. The receptor set was obtained from a man between 18 and 35 years old in good health and CMV-seropositive.

The V and J genes are TRBV21-1 and TRBJ2-1; the DNA was not used to check the table's D call, TRBD1. TRBV21-1 is annotated as a pseudogene. CDR3 length equals 15 residues. The chain's CDR3 is CASSKGTTGASEQFF. CDR3 DNA: TGTGCCAGCAGCAAAGGTACTACTGGGGCAAGTGAGCAGTTCTTC.

The chain is built from TRBV29-1 and TRBJ1-2, with 9 bases that match TRBD1. Germline V gives CDR1 SQVTM, CDR2 ANQGSEA. The CDR3 runs 11 residues. V gave up 5 bases and J gave up 8 bases; unmatched junction bases: 3. For the CDR3, the DNA is TGCAGCGTTTTCGGACAGGGGGGCTACACCTTC. Translation gives CSVFGQGGYTF.

This rearrangement joins TRBV4-2 to TRBJ2-5, with TRBD1 matching over 9 bases. Near its end, the DNA agrees better with TRBJ2-7, so the J call may be wrong. The germline V gene has CDR1 LGHNA and CDR2 YNFKEQ. The CDR3 runs to 17 residues. CDR3 loop: CASSHKTGTGTSYEQYF. The CDR3 DNA reads TGTGCCAGCAGCCATAAGACCGGGACAGGGACCTCCTACGAGCAGTACTTC.

This clone was observed a handful of times. J is TRBJ1-1 and V is TRBV7-9; 10 bases align to TRBD1. Germline trimming cut 1 base from V and 7 bases from J; bases unmatched to any gene: 12. The CDR3 is made up of 17 amino acids. Germline lookup yields CDR1 SEHNR and CDR2 FQNEAQ (reference sequence). CDR3 amino acids: CASSLERGGQGSFEAFF. CDR3 DNA: TGTGCCAGCAGCTTAGAAAGAGGGGGACAGGGGAGCTTTGAAGCTTTCTTT.

This chain connects TRBV7-2 to TRBJ2-7; the match to TRBD2 covers 8 bases. There are 14 residues in the CDR3. Germline V gives CDR1 SGHTA, CDR2 FQGNSA. V was clipped by 4 bases and J by 9 bases; unmatched bases: 11. The CDR3 DNA is TGTGCCAGCAGCTCGGACGGGGGGGCTATCAGGCAGTACTTC. It specifies CASSSDGGAIRQYF.

The chain recombines TRBV10-2 with TRBJ2-7; TRBD1 might be the D (6 bases). Germline V lookup: CDR1 WSHSY, CDR2 SAAADI. Trimming shortened V by 4 bases and J by 4 bases, and 14 bases separated the two germline ends. This CDR3 comprises 14 residues. CDR3 DNA sequence: TGCGCCAGCAGTGTAGGGGGTACGGTGTACGAGCAGTACTTC. Protein product: CASSVGGTVYEQYF.

The gene calls are TRBV27 and TRBJ2-7, with 10 bases matching TRBD1. V trimming: 5 bases; J trimming: 7 bases; junction bases outside the gene matches: 8. This CDR3 is built from 14 residues. Germline CDR1 MNHEY, CDR2 SMNVEV (reference sequence). CDR3 DNA: TGTGCCAGCAGTCCGACAGGGGGCTCTGGTGAGCAGTACTTC. Residues: CASSPTGGSGEQYF.

The chain couples TRBV2 to TRBJ2-7; the match to TRBD1 covers 8 bases. The length of the CDR3 is 12 residues. Trimming removed 6 bases from V and 7 bases from J; junction bases left unmatched: 5. CDR1 is SNHLY and CDR2 is FYNNEI in the germline V gene. For the CDR3, the DNA is TGTGCCAGCAGGTCAGGGGGCCGAGAGCAGTACTTC. It translates to CASRSGGREQYF. The variable domain in full, with the rest retrieved from reference TRBV2 and TRBJ2-7, is EPEVTQTPSHQVTQMGQEVILRCVPISNHLYFYWYRQILGQKVEFLVSFYNNEISEKSEIFDDQFSVERPDGSNFTLKIRSTKLEDSAMYFCASRSGGREQYFGPGTRLTVT.

The gene calls are TRBV12-5 and TRBJ1-2; D uncertain. The V end was cut by 2 bases, the J end by 6 bases, with 10 bases between. The germline CDR1 and CDR2 sequences are LGHNT and FRNRAP. The CDR3 runs to 13 residues. CDR3 sequence reads: CASGLRSRDGYTF. As DNA, the CDR3 is TGTGCTAGTGGTTTGAGATCCCGCGATGGCTACACCTTC.

The chain joins TRBV7-6 to TRBJ2-7; D is possibly TRBD1 (5 bases). The V end lost 5 bases, the J end lost 6 bases, and 14 bases lay between the germline ends. Germline values: CDR1 SGHVS, CDR2 FNYEAQ. CDR3 length: 13 residues. The CDR3 spells CASSPPGFGEQYF. CDR3 sequence (DNA): TGTGCCAGCAGCCCACCAGGGTTCGGCGAGCAGTACTTC.